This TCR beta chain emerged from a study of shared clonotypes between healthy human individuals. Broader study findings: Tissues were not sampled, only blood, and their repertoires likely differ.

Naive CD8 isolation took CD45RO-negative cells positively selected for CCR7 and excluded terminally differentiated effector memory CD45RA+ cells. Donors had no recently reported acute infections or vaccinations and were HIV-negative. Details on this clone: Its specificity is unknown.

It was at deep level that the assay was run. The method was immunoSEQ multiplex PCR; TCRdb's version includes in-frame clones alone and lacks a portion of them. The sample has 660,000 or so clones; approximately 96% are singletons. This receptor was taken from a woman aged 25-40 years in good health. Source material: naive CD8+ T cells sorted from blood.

CDR3: CASSYSGLAGGEQFF. The CDR3 DNA is TGTGCCAGCAGTTATTCCGGACTAGCGGGAGGTGAGCAGTTCTTC. The J gene is TRBJ2-1, the V gene TRBV6-5; TRBD2 matches at 14 bases. Trimming took 3 bases from V and 9 from J; bases not matched to a gene: 4. Germline-derived CDR1 and CDR2 are MNHEY and SVGAGI. The CDR3 totals 15 residues.